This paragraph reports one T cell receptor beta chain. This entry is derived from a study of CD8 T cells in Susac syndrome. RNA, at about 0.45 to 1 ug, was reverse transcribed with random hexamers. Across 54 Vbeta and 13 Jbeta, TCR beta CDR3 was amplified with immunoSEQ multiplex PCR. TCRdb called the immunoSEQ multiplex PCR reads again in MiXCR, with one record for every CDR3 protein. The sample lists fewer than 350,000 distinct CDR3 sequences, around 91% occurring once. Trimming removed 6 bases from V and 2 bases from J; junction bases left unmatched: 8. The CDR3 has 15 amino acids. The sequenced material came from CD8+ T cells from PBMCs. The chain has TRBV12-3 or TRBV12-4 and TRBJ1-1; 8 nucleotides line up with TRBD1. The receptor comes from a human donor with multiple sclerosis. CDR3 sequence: CASSSGGSVNTEAFF. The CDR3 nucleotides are TGTGCCAGCAGCTCAGGGGGCTCGGTCAACACTGAAGCTTTCTTT.